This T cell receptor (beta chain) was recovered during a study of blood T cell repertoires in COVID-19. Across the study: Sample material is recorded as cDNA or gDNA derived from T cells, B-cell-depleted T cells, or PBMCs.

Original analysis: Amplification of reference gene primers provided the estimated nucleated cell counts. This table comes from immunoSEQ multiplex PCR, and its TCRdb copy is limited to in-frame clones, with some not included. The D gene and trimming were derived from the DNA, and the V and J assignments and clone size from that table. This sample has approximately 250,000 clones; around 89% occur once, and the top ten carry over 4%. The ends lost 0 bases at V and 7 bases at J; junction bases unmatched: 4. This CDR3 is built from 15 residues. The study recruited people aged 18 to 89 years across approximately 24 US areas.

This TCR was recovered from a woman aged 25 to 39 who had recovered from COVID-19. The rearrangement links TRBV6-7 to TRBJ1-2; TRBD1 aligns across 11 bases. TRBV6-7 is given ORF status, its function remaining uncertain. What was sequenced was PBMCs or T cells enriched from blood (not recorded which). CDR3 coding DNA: TGTGCCAGCAGTTACTCCGGGACAGGGGGATCTGGCTACACCTTC. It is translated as CASSYSGTGGSGYTF.